A selection of T cell receptor beta chains follows, all from one sample in a study of shared clonotypes between healthy human individuals. Measured with immunoSEQ multiplex PCR; TCRdb has only the in-frame clones, and not every one. The repertoire holds about 1.5 million clones, with 95% to 99% as singletons. The sample comprised naive CD4+ T cells sorted from blood. These receptors were taken from a man between 25 and 39 years old in good health. Both conserved end residues are part of each CDR3. The D gene is left open where the match is weak. Size values are once, few and many counts, or a class for expanded clones, and some rows have none.

.	TRBV19	TRBJ1-4	.	TGTGCCAGTAGTACCTCTAGACAGCCGGTGGATGAAAAACTGTTTTTT	CASSTSRQPVDEKLFF
.	TRBV2	TRBJ1-2	.	TGTGCCAGCAGCCAGGGATCAACTAACTATGGCTACACCTTC	CASSQGSTNYGYTF
.	TRBV14	TRBJ2-7	TRBD2	TGTGCCAGCAGCCACCGACTAGCGGGAGGACCCTACGAGCAGTACTTC	CASSHRLAGGPYEQYF
.	TRBV9	TRBJ2-3	TRBD2	TGTGCCAGCAGCGTAGAGCCAGCGGGAGTCACAGATACGCAGTATTTT	CASSVEPAGVTDTQYF
.	TRBV28	TRBJ2-3	TRBD2	TGTGCCAGCAGCCATCCGGGACTAGCGGGAGGTCCAGATACGCAGTATTTT	CASSHPGLAGGPDTQYF
.	TRBV10-1	TRBJ2-1	TRBD1	TGCGCCAGCAGTGAGTCAGGACAGGGGTGGTACAATGAGCAGTTCTTC	CASSESGQGWYNEQFF
.	TRBV5-1	TRBJ2-5	.	TGCGCCAGCAGCTTGGTTCTCCCACAAGAGACCCAGTACTTC	CASSLVLPQETQYF
.	TRBV6-5	TRBJ1-4	.	TGTGCCAGCAGTTACTCGACAGGAACTAATGAAAAACTGTTTTTT	CASSYSTGTNEKLFF
.	TRBV27	TRBJ2-2	.	TGTGCCAGCAGTTTAAACTACGCGAGCGGGGAGCTGTTTTTT	CASSLNYASGELFF
.	TRBV5-1	TRBJ2-1	TRBD2	TGCGCCAGCAGCTTGGCCGGAACTAGCGGGAGGCCAGACTACAATGAGCAGTTCTTC	CASSLAGTSGRPDYNEQFF
.	TRBV4-1	TRBJ2-3	.	TGCGCCAGCAGCCAAGATCTTGCACCAGATACGCAGTATTTT	CASSQDLAPDTQYF
.	TRBV5-1	TRBJ2-7	TRBD1	TGCGCCAGCAGCTCAGGACAGGTATCGTACGAGCAGTACTTC	CASSSGQVSYEQYF
.	TRBV9	TRBJ2-3	TRBD2	TGTGCCAGCAGCGTAGAACCTAGCGGGAGTCCAGATACGCAGTATTTT	CASSVEPSGSPDTQYF
.	TRBV4-1	TRBJ1-1	.	TGCGCCAGCAGCCAAGAGGGCAGGGCGAACACTGAAGCTTTCTTT	CASSQEGRANTEAFF
.	TRBV7-8	TRBJ2-3	.	TGTGCCAGCAGCTTAGGAGACGGGAGACCAGATACGCAGTATTTT	CASSLGDGRPDTQYF
once	TRBV5-1	TRBJ2-7	.	TGCGCCAGCAGCTTTAGAGGGCCCTACGAGCAGTACTTC	CASSFRGPYEQYF
.	TRBV9	TRBJ2-1	TRBD2	TGTGCCAGCAGCGTGAGGGGACTAGCGGGTTCTTTTGAGCAGTTCTTC	CASSVRGLAGSFEQFF
.	TRBV7-2	TRBJ1-1	.	TGTGCCAGCAGCTTTGTAGGGTCGGGCACTGAAGCTTTCTTT	CASSFVGSGTEAFF
.	TRBV9	TRBJ2-7	.	TGTGCCAGCGGTCCGGGAAGGGGCGAGCAGTACTTC	CASGPGRGEQYF
.	TRBV6-6	TRBJ2-7	TRBD2	TGTGCCAGCACTATAGCGGGAGGCGGCTCCTACGAGCAGTACTTC	CASTIAGGGSYEQYF
.	TRBV20-1	TRBJ1-2	.	TGCAGCGCCCTAGCGGGCTACACCTTC	CSALAGYTF
.	TRBV6-5	TRBJ2-7	.	TGTGCCAGCAGTTACGGTTTGGTTGCCTACGAGCAGTACTTC	CASSYGLVAYEQYF
.	TRBV30	TRBJ2-3	TRBD2	TGTGCCTCCGCGACTAGCGGGAGAACAGATACGCAGTATTTT	CASATSGRTDTQYF
.	TRBV7-8	TRBJ2-7	TRBD2	TGTGCCAGCAGCTTAGTGGGACTAGCGGGAGGGACCTACGAGCAGTACTTC	CASSLVGLAGGTYEQYF
.	TRBV7-9	TRBJ2-1	.	TGTGCCAGCAGCTCACCTCAAGGGTCCTACAATGAGCAGTTCTTC	CASSSPQGSYNEQFF
.	TRBV6-6	TRBJ1-3	.	TGTGCCAGCAGGGAAATCAGGGGCTCTGGAAACACCATATATTTT	CASREIRGSGNTIYF
.	TRBV18	TRBJ2-1	.	TGTGCCAGCTCACCTCAAGCGACTAGCTACAATGAGCAGTTCTTC	CASSPQATSYNEQFF
.	TRBV5-1	TRBJ2-3	TRBD1	TGCGCCAGCAGCGCGCATGAGGGGGCGAGCACAGATACGCAGTATTTT	CASSAHEGASTDTQYF
.	TRBV25-1	TRBJ2-2	.	TGTGCCAGCAGCCAGCCGGGCCTCAGCACCGGGGAGCTGTTTTTT	CASSQPGLSTGELFF
.	TRBV5-4	TRBJ2-3	TRBD2	TGTGCCAGCAGCGTCAACCTAGCGGAGAGGCCCCGGGGAACAGATACGCAGTATTTT	CASSVNLAERPRGTDTQYF
.	TRBV6-1	TRBJ2-1	TRBD1	TGTGCCAGCAGCAAGACAGGGGGGGCCGTGTTCTTC	CASSKTGGAVFF
.	TRBV11-2	TRBJ2-7	TRBD2	TGTGCCAGCAGCTTGACTAGCGGGAGTTTCTACGAGCAGTACTTC	CASSLTSGSFYEQYF
.	TRBV5-1	TRBJ2-7	TRBD2	TGCGCCAGCAGCTTGGGACTAGCGGACTACGAGCAGTACTTC	CASSLGLADYEQYF
.	TRBV29-1	TRBJ2-1	.	TGCAGCGTTGAACCAGCTACCGGTCCTAATGAGCAGTTCTTC	CSVEPATGPNEQFF
.	TRBV28	TRBJ2-6	TRBD1	TGTGCCAGCAAGAATACAGGGGAGCTCCAATACTCTGGGGCCAACGTCCTGACTTTC	CASKNTGELQYSGANVLTF
.	TRBV28	TRBJ2-7	TRBD2	TGTGCCAGCGGAGCGGGAGGGCTGCGCGAGCAGTACTTC	CASGAGGLREQYF
.	TRBV18	TRBJ2-7	TRBD2	TGTGCCAGCTCACCGGGACTAGCGGAGGCCTACGAGCAGTACTTC	CASSPGLAEAYEQYF
.	TRBV25-1	TRBJ2-7	.	TGTGCCAGCAGTCGGGTAGGGGCCGTCCACGCTGGGGAGCAGTACTTC	CASSRVGAVHAGEQYF
.	TRBV5-4	TRBJ2-1	TRBD1	TGTGCCAGCAGCTTTCGACAGGGGTCCTACAATGAGCAGTTCTTC	CASSFRQGSYNEQFF
.	TRBV30	TRBJ2-7	.	TGTGCCTGGACGCGCAGTACCTACGAGCAGTACTTC	CAWTRSTYEQYF
.	TRBV27	TRBJ1-1	TRBD1	TGTGCCAGCAGTTTAATTCAGGGGGCAGGCACTGAAGCTTTCTTT	CASSLIQGAGTEAFF
.	TRBV2	TRBJ2-5	.	TGTGCCAGCAGTGAGAGAGAGACCCAGTACTTC	CASSERETQYF
.	TRBV5-1	TRBJ2-7	.	TGCGCCAGCAGCTCGTGGACAGACTCCTACGAGCAGTACTTC	CASSSWTDSYEQYF
.	TRBV18	TRBJ2-7	TRBD2	TGTGCCAGCTCACCATCTAGCGGGAGAAGGAACGAGCAGTACTTC	CASSPSSGRRNEQYF
.	TRBV7-8	TRBJ1-1	.	TGTGCCAGCAGCTTACCGGACACTGAAGCTTTCTTT	CASSLPDTEAFF
.	TRBV6-5	TRBJ2-3	.	TGTGCCAGCACCAGGGTTGGGACAGATACGCAGTATTTT	CASTRVGTDTQYF
.	TRBV2	TRBJ2-5	.	TGTGCCAGGGGGGTTGCGCGGGGCCAAGAGACCCAGTACTTC	CARGVARGQETQYF
.	TRBV2	TRBJ2-7	TRBD1	TGTGCCAGCAAACCCGGGACAGCTACTTACGAGCAGTACTTC	CASKPGTATYEQYF
.	TRBV10-3	TRBJ1-5	TRBD1	TGTGCCATCACTTCGTCCGGGACAGGGTGCAATCAGCCCCAGCATTTT	CAITSSGTGCNQPQHF
.	TRBV9	TRBJ2-7	.	TGTGCCAGCAGCGTAGGACTGACGAGATCCTACGAGCAGTACTTC	CASSVGLTRSYEQYF
once	TRBV7-9	TRBJ2-3	TRBD2	TGTGCCAGCAGCGCTGCTAGCGGGATCTGGGATACGCAGTATTTT	CASSAASGIWDTQYF
.	TRBV6-1	TRBJ1-5	TRBD1	TGTGCCAGCAGTGCAACGACAGGGGGCTATTATCAGCCCCAGCATTTT	CASSATTGGYYQPQHF
once	TRBV27	TRBJ1-5	TRBD1	TGTGCCAGCAGTCCCACACAGGGGCCCAATCAGCCCCAGCATTTT	CASSPTQGPNQPQHF